A selection of T cell receptor beta chains follows, all from one sample in a study of T cell clones after liver transplantation. TCRdb's table, derived via immunoSEQ multiplex PCR, lists solely in-frame clones and lacks some. Here the sample spans tens of thousands of clones, more than 70% being singletons. The starting material was CD4+ T cells from blood, obtained 24 months after liver transplant. These receptor sequences come from a human patient who received a liver transplant. Some T cells here may be from the graft donor. Each CDR3 is given with its conserved first and last residue. Each record gives: J gene, V gene, clone size, CDR3 protein. Clone size is given for some rows only: seen once, a few or many times, or a class if the clone is expanded.

. TRBV18 . CASSPPQGAGYEQYF
TRBJ1-1 TRBV5-6 . CASSLAGGRRNTEAFF
TRBJ2-5 TRBV5-4 . CASSGSTSGGDLSQYF
TRBJ1-1 TRBV29-1 . CSVSGTGEAFF
TRBJ2-3 TRBV7-3 . CASSLTSGRTDTQYF
TRBJ1-1 TRBV7-3 . CASSLTGRNTEAFF
TRBJ1-1 TRBV19 . CASTYQGALGNTEAFF
TRBJ1-6 TRBV6-6 . CASNPRGDNSPLHF
TRBJ1-3 TRBV18 . CASSPPGRTAGNTIYF
TRBJ1-1 TRBV5-1 . CASSPHTGDGLMNTEAFF
TRBJ2-3 TRBV5-4 . CASSTGLAGGSPGGTQYF
TRBJ2-7 TRBV6-5 . CASSYRAARTYEQYF
TRBJ2-5 TRBV7-2 . CASSLDSGTETQYF
TRBJ2-7 TRBV9 . CASSRRGQSNEQYF
TRBJ2-7 TRBV2 few CASSEWGGGEGYEQYF
TRBJ1-3 TRBV5-1 . CASNPGVGNTIYF
TRBJ2-3 TRBV19 . CASSIDPADTQYF
TRBJ2-7 TRBV7-2 . CASSSSRWDSRLREQYF
TRBJ2-1 TRBV20-1 . CSARGLVEQFF
TRBJ1-6 TRBV7-9 . CASSVTGRNSPLHF
TRBJ1-5 TRBV2 once CASSALYQPQHF
TRBJ1-2 TRBV5-1 . CASSLGGSEFLGYTF
TRBJ1-5 TRBV18 . CASSRTGDNQPQHF
TRBJ1-2 TRBV25-1 few CASRRDTSPYGYTF
TRBJ2-2 TRBV18 . CASSPGLARLFNTGELFF